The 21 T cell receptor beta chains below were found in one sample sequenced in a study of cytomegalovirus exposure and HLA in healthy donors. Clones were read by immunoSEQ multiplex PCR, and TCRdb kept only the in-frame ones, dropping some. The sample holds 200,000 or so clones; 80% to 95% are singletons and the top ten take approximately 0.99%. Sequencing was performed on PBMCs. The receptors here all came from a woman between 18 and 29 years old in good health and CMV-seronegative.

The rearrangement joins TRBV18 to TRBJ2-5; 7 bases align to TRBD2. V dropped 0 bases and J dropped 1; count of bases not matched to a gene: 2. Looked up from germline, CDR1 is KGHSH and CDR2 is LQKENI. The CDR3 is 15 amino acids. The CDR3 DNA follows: TGTGCCAGCTCACCACCGGCTAGCGGCCAAGAGACCCAGTACTTC. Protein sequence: CASSPPASGQETQYF.

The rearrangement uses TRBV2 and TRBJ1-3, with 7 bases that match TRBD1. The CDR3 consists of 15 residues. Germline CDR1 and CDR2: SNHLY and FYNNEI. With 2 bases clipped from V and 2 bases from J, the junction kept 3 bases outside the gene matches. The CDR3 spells CASSERDSPGNTIYF. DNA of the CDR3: TGTGCCAGCAGTGAAAGGGACAGTCCTGGAAACACCATATATTTT.

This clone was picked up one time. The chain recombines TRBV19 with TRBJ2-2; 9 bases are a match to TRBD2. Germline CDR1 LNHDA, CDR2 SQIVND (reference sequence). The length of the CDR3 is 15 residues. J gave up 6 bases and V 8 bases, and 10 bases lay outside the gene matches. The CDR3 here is CASSTGTSWAGELFF. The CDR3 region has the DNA TGTGCCAGTTCAACAGGGACTAGCTGGGCCGGGGAGCTGTTTTTT.

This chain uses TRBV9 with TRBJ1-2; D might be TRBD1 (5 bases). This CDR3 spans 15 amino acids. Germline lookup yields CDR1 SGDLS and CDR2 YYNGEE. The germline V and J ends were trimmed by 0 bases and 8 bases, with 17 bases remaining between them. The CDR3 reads CASSVGRTGVGGYTF. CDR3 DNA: TGTGCCAGCAGCGTAGGGAGGACGGGGGTGGGAGGCTACACCTTC.

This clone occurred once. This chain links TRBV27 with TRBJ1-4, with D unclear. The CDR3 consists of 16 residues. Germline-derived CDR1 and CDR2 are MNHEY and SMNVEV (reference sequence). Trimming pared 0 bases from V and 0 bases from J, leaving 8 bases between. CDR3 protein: CASSLSVATTNEKLFF. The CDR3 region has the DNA TGTGCCAGCAGTTTATCAGTAGCGACAACTAATGAAAAACTGTTTTTT.

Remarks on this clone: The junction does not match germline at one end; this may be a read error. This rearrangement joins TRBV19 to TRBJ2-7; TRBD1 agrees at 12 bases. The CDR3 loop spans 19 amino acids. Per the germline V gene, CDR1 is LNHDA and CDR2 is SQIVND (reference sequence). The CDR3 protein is CASSISSPGTGGTSSEQYF. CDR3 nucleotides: TGTGCCAGTAGTATCTCATCTCCGGGGACAGGGGGCACGTCCTCCGAGCAGTACTTC.

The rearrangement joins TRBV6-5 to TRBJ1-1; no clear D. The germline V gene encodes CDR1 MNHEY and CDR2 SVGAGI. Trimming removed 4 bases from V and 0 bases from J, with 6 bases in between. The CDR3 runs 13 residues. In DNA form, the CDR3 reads TGTGCCAGCAGTTTGACATTGAACACTGAAGCTTTCTTT. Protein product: CASSLTLNTEAFF.

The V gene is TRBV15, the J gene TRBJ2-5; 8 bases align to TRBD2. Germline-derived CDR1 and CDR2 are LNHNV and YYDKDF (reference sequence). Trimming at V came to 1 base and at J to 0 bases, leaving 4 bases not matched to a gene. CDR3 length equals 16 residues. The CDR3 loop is CATSRVTSGNQETQYF. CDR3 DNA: TGTGCCACCAGCAGAGTAACTAGCGGAAACCAAGAGACCCAGTACTTC.

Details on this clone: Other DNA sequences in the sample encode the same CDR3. The CDR3 nucleotides are TGTGCCAGCAGTTTTACGGTGAACTATGGCTACACCTTC. This sequence encodes CASSFTVNYGYTF. This sequence joins TRBV27 and TRBJ1-2; D unclear. This CDR3 spans 13 amino acids. The ends were cut back, 3 bases at V and 2 bases at J, with 7 bases in the middle. Germline V gives CDR1 MNHEY, CDR2 SMNVEV (reference sequence).

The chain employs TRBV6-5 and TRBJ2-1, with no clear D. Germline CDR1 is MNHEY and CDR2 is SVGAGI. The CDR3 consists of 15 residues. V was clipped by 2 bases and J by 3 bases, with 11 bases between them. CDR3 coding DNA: TGTGCCAGCAGTTACGTCCCCCCTCTCTACAATGAGCAGTTCTTC. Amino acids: CASSYVPPLYNEQFF.

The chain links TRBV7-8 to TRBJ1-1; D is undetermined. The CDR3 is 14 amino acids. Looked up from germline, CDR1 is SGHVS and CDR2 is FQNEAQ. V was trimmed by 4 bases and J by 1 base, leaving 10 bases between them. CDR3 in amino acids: CASSSLRRNTEAFF. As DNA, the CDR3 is TGTGCCAGCAGCTCCTTAAGGAGGAACACTGAAGCTTTCTTT.

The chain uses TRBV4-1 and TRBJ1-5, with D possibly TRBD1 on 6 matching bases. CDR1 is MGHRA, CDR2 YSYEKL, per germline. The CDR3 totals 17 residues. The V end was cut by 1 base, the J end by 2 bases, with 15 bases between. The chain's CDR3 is CASSQVELGGGNQPQHF. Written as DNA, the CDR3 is TGCGCCAGCAGCCAAGTAGAGCTAGGGGGTGGCAATCAGCCCCAGCATTTT.

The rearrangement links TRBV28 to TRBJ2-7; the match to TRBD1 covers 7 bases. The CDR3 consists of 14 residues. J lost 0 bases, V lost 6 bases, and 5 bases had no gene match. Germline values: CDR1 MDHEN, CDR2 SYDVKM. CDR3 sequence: CASRPDRDSYEQYF. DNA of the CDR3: TGTGCCAGCAGACCCGACAGGGACTCCTACGAGCAGTACTTC.

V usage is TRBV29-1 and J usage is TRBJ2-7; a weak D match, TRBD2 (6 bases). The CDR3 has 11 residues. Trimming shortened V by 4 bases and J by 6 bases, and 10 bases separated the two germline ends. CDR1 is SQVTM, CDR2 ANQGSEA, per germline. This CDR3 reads CSVGRAGEQYF. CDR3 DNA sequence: TGCAGCGTTGGGAGGGCCGGCGAGCAGTACTTC.

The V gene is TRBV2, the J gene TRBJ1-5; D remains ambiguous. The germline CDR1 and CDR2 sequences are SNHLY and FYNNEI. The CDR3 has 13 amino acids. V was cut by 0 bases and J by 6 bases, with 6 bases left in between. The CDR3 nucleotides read TGTGCCAGCAGTGAAGCGCGTGTTCAGCCCCAGCATTTT. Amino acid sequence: CASSEARVQPQHF.

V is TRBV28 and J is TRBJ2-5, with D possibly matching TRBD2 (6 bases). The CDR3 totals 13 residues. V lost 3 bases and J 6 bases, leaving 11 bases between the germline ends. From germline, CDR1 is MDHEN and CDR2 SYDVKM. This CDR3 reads CASSFRGGKTQYF. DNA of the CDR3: TGTGCCAGCAGTTTTCGGGGCGGGAAGACCCAGTACTTC. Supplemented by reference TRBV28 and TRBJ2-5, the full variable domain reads DVKVTQSSRYLVKRTGEKVFLECVQDMDHENMFWYRQDPGLGLRLIYFSYDVKMKEKGDIPEGYSVSREKKERFSLILESASTNQTSMYLCASSFRGGKTQYFGPGTRLLVL.

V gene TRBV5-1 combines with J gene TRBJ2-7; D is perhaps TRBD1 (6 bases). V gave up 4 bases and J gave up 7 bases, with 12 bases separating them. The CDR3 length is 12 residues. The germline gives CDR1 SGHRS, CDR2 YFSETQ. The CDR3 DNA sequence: TGCGCCAGCAGCATGGGACATCGGGAGCAGTACTTC. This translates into CASSMGHREQYF.

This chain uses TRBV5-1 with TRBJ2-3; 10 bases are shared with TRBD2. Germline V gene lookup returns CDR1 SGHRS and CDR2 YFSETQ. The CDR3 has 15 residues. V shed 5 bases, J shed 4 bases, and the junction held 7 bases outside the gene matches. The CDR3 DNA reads TGCGCCAGCAGACAAACAGCGGGAGGGTCAGATACGCAGTATTTT. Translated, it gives CASRQTAGGSDTQYF.

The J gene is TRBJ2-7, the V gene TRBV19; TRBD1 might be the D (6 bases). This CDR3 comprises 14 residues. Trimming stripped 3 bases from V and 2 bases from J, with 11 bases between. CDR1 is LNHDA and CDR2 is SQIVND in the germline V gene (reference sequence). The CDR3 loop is CASSIGKGAYEQYF. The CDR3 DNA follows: TGTGCCAGTAGTATTGGTAAGGGGGCCTACGAGCAGTACTTC.

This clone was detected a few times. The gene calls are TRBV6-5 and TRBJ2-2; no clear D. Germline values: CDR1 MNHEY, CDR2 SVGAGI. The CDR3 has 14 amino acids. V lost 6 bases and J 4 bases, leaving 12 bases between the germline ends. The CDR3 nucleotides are TGTGCCAGCAGCACCGGCGGATTCACCGGGGAGCTGTTTTTT. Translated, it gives CASSTGGFTGELFF.

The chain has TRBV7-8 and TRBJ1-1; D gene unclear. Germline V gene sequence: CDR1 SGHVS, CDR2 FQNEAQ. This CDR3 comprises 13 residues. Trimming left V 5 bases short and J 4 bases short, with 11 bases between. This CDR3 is CASSPFKATEAFF. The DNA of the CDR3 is TGTGCCAGCAGCCCTTTCAAAGCCACTGAAGCTTTCTTT.